The 6 T cell receptor beta chains below were found in one sample sequenced in a study of identical twins (dated by TCRdb to the mid-2010s). The method was 5' RACE. Reads for this sample came from an Illumina HiSeq 2000. In TCRdb, the public reads were trimmed at Q25 with fastp and aligned with MiXCR, with productive beta chains retained. Rows matching on CDR3 protein sequence are summarized as one entry with the most common DNA and genes. The sample contains over 200,000 distinct CDR3 sequences, 10% to 13% of them found a single time. The ten biggest clones cover 9% to 10% of the sample. Sequenced input: memory T cells sorted from blood. The label giving this sample's cell subset or site can be read as: CD45RO+ enriched T cells. All receptors derive from a man aged 50 or older in good health.

The sample holds many counts of this clonotype. The V gene is TRBV7-3, the J gene TRBJ2-2; D perhaps matches TRBD1 (5 bases). This CDR3 region has 13 residues. V lost 5 bases and J 5 bases, leaving 9 bases between the germline ends. Germline values: CDR1 SGHTA, CDR2 FQGTGA. The CDR3 sequence is CASSAQGTGELFF. CDR3 nucleotide sequence: TGTGCCAGCAGCGCCCAGGGAACCGGGGAGCTGTTTTTT. Together with reference TRBV7-3 and TRBJ2-2, the CDR3 gives the full variable domain: GAGVSQTPSNKVTEKGKYVELRCDPISGHTALYWYRQSLGQGPEFLIYFQGTGAADDSGLPNDRFFAVRPEGSVSTLKIQRTERGDSAVYLCASSAQGTGELFFGEGSRLTVL.

This chain connects TRBV6-2 or TRBV6-3 to TRBJ2-2, with TRBD2 identical over 7 bases. Germline V gives CDR1 MNHEY, CDR2 SVGEGT. The CDR3 runs to 15 residues. V lost 4 bases to trimming and J lost 0 bases; unmatched junction nucleotides: 2. The CDR3 region is CASSFLAANTGELFF. CDR3 DNA sequence: TGTGCCAGCAGTTTCCTAGCGGCGAACACCGGGGAGCTGTTTTTT.

This rearrangement joins TRBV6-1 to TRBJ2-5; D is ambiguous. The length of the CDR3 is 15 residues. V was clipped by 1 base and J by 1 base, with 10 bases between them. Germline values: CDR1 MNHNS, CDR2 SASEGT. The CDR3 loop reads CASSEDWASQETQYF. The CDR3 DNA reads TGTGCCAGCAGTGAAGACTGGGCCTCCCAAGAGACCCAGTACTTC.

This clonotype appeared many times. This chain joins TRBV20-1 and TRBJ2-3; 7 bases line up with TRBD2. This CDR3 is 15 amino acids long. After removal of 3 bases from V and 1 base from J, the junction contained 7 bases not matched to a gene. In germline, CDR1 is DFQATT, CDR2 SNEGSKA (reference sequence). The CDR3 protein is CSASSGTTGTDTQYF. The CDR3 nucleotides are TGCAGTGCTAGCTCCGGGACTACTGGCACAGATACGCAGTATTTT.

This clonotype was counted many times. V gene TRBV4-2 combines with J gene TRBJ2-1; D unresolved. The CDR3 spans 12 residues. The V gene's germline CDR1 is LGHNA and CDR2 YNFKEQ. The V and J ends lost 0 bases and 8 bases respectively, with 5 bases between them. As DNA, the CDR3 is TGTGCCAGCAGCCAAGATCGCGATGAGCAGTTCTTC. Amino acids: CASSQDRDEQFF.

The genes are TRBV20-1 and TRBJ1-6, with 7 nucleotides matching TRBD1. V trimming: 6 bases; J trimming: 6 bases; junction bases outside the gene matches: 11. Germline V gives CDR1 DFQATT, CDR2 SNEGSKA (reference sequence). There are 15 residues in the CDR3. The CDR3 loop is CSAGEGQLVNSPLHF. The CDR3 DNA reads TGCAGTGCGGGGGAGGGACAGCTCGTTAATTCACCCCTCCACTTT.